Here is one T cell receptor (beta chain) with its context. These data come from a study of blood T cell repertoires in COVID-19. About the study: Acute and convalescent COVID-19 samples came from the United States, Italy and Spain. Sources were T cells, B-cell-depleted T cells, or PBMCs; the material itself was cDNA or gDNA.

Original handling: Estimation of nucleated cell counts relied on the amplification of reference gene primers. This table comes from immunoSEQ multiplex PCR, and its TCRdb copy is limited to in-frame clones, with some not included. V, J and clone size were drawn from that table, and D and trimming were deduced from the DNA. The sample contains 70,000 to 90,000 clones, roughly 85% of which appear only once. The clonotype originates from a human donor in a cohort sampled during active COVID-19. Sequenced: peripheral blood.

CDR3: CASSPPEGPLSGNTIYF. The CDR3 DNA is TGTGCCAGCAGCCCACCTGAGGGCCCCCTCTCTGGAAACACCATATATTTT. This rearrangement joins TRBV5-6 to TRBJ1-3, with D unclear. CDR1 and CDR2 (germline): SGHDT, YYEEEE. The CDR3 contains 17 residues. The V and J ends lost 4 bases and 0 bases respectively, with 17 bases between them.